This T cell receptor (beta chain) was recovered during a study of OX40 agonist ivuxolimab in advanced cancers. Study information: At 0.01 to 10 mg/kg, ivuxolimab was administered intravenously to patients every 2 weeks. Partial responses were achieved by three patients: one hepatocellular carcinoma, two cutaneous melanoma. Patients enrolled in dose escalation were diagnosed with hepatocellular carcinoma, melanoma, renal cell or head and neck cancer.

Produced via immunoSEQ multiplex PCR; TCRdb's table is partial and in-frame only. The repertoire includes about 110,000 clones, roughly 89% of them detected once, and less than 0.35% sits in the top ten. Germline V gives CDR1 SQVTM, CDR2 ANQGSEA. J lost 1 base, V lost 6 bases, and 10 bases had no gene match. This CDR3 has 16 amino acids. Prior autoimmune disease or systemic immunosuppression barred patients. The clonotype originates from an adult with an advanced solid tumor such as melanoma, head and neck, liver or kidney cancer. The chain combines TRBV29-1 with TRBJ2-7, with TRBD2 identical over 12 bases. The input for sequencing was CD4+ or CD8+ T cells sorted from blood, taken in a trial of the OX40 agonist ivuxolimab. CDR3 sequence: CSVTLGLAGTSYEQYF. The CDR3 DNA is TGCAGCGTGACCCTAGGACTAGCGGGGACTTCCTACGAGCAGTACTTC.